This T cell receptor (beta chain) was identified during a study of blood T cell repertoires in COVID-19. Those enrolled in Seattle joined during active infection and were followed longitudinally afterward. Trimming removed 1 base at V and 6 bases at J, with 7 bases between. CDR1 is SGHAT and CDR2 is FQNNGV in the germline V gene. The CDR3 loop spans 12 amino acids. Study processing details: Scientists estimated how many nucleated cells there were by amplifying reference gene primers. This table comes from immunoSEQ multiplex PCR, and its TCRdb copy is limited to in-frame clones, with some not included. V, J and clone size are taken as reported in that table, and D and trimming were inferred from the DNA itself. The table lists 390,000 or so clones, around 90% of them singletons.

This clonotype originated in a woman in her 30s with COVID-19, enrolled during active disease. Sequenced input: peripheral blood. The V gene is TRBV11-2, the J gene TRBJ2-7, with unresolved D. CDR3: CASSLGAPEQYF. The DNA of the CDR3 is TGTGCCAGCAGCTTAGGAGCTCCCGAGCAGTACTTC.